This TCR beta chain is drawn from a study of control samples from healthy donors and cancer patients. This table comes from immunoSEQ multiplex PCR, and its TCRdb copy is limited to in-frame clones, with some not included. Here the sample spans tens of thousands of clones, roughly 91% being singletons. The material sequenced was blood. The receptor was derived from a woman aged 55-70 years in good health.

The CDR3 DNA reads TGTGCCAGCACCGGACTAGCTGGGGCCAACGTCCTGACTTTC. The encoded protein is CASTGLAGANVLTF. V gene TRBV6-6 combines with J gene TRBJ2-6; 7 nucleotides line up with TRBD2. This CDR3 has 14 amino acids. Losses at the gene ends were 7 bases for V and 2 bases for J; bases not matched to a gene: 2. Germline lookup yields CDR1 MNHNY and CDR2 SVGAGI (reference sequence).